Below, 22 T cell receptor beta chains from the same sample are listed, as sequenced in a study of T cell responses to AZD1222 COVID-19 vaccine. Profiling relied on immunoSEQ multiplex PCR, and the TCRdb table lists in-frame clones only, not all of them. The repertoire consists of around 170,000 clones, with around 90% occurring once and the leading ten covering 0.99%. The sequences come from peripheral blood, collected on day 0 of AZD1222 vaccination. The receptors come from an adult in good health.

The gene calls are TRBV15 and TRBJ2-6, with D possibly matching TRBD1 (5 bases). V lost 4 bases, J lost 1 base, and 8 bases lay in between. The CDR3 has 15 amino acids. Germline V lookup: CDR1 LNHNV, CDR2 YYDKDF (reference sequence). CDR3 sequence reads: CATSTAGSGANVLTF. As DNA, the CDR3 is TGTGCCACCAGCACTGCAGGGTCTGGGGCCAACGTCCTGACTTTC.

Concerning this clone itself: This CDR3 is also generated by other DNA sequences in the sample. This rearrangement joins TRBV18 to TRBJ1-3; D uncertain. The CDR3 extends over 14 amino acids. The germline V and J ends were trimmed by 5 bases and 4 bases, with 12 bases remaining between them. CDR1 and CDR2 (germline): KGHSH, LQKENI. Written as DNA, the CDR3 is TGTGCCAGCTCAGCGGGGAACTCCGGAAACACCATATATTTT. Translation gives CASSAGNSGNTIYF.

The chain combines TRBV5-1 with TRBJ2-5; tentatively, D is TRBD1 (5 bases). Trimming removed 0 bases from V and 3 bases from J, with 12 bases in between. The CDR3 runs 15 residues. Germline assignment: CDR1 SGHRS and CDR2 YFSETQ. This chain's CDR3 is CASSLGSQGKETQYF. The CDR3 nucleotides are TGCGCCAGCAGCTTGGGGTCGCAGGGAAAAGAGACCCAGTACTTC.

This clone appeared once. V and J are TRBV5-1 and TRBJ1-4; TRBD1 matches 10 bases. Trimming removed 3 bases from V and 2 bases from J; junction bases left unmatched: 10. The germline gives CDR1 SGHRS, CDR2 YFSETQ. The CDR3 sequence is 18 residues long. CDR3 sequence reads: CASSSGFDRGLTNEKLFF. CDR3 in DNA: TGCGCCAGCAGCTCCGGTTTTGACAGGGGGCTCACTAATGAAAAACTGTTTTTT. Drawing the rest from reference TRBV5-1 and TRBJ1-4, the complete variable domain is KAGVTQTPRYLIKTRGQQVTLSCSPISGHRSVSWYQQTPGQGLQFLFEYFSETQRNKGNFPGRFSGRQFSNSRSEMNVSTLELGDSALYLCASSSGFDRGLTNEKLFFGSGTQLSVL.

The chain recombines TRBV9 with TRBJ2-7, with D tentatively TRBD1 (6 bases). Looked up from germline, CDR1 is SGDLS and CDR2 is YYNGEE. V was clipped by 3 bases and J by 2 bases, with 12 bases between them. CDR3 length equals 14 residues. CDR3 coding DNA: TGTGCCAGCAGCGAACAGGGATTACCCTACGAGCAGTACTTC. Its translation: CASSEQGLPYEQYF.

This clone has just one count. The chain links TRBV6-6 to TRBJ2-3; D is possibly TRBD1 or TRBD2 (5 bases each). V was pared by 7 bases and J by 9 bases, with 20 bases between. From germline, CDR1 is MNHNY and CDR2 SVGAGI (reference sequence). The CDR3 has 14 amino acids. CDR3 DNA sequence: TGTGCCAGCACGCCGGGACCCACGGCAGGAACGCAGTATTTT. Its translation: CASTPGPTAGTQYF.

The chain carries TRBV23-1 and TRBJ1-2; no firm D call. TRBV23-1 is an ORF, with its function uncertain. CDR3 size: 13 residues. V was trimmed by 7 bases and J by 1 base, leaving 10 bases between them. The CDR3 region is CASKMWFNYGYTF. The CDR3 coding sequence is TGCGCCAGCAAAATGTGGTTTAACTATGGCTACACCTTC.

The rearrangement joins TRBV27 to TRBJ2-1; 9 nucleotides align to TRBD2. Germline CDR1 reads MNHEY; CDR2 reads SMNVEV (reference sequence). This CDR3 comprises 16 residues. Unmatched junction bases numbered 6, after V lost 2 bases and J lost 4 bases. The CDR3 nucleotides read TGTGCCAGCAGTTTAAGCCGGACTAGCGAATACAATGAGCAGTTCTTC. Its translation is CASSLSRTSEYNEQFF.

V usage is TRBV6-6 and J usage is TRBJ1-2; D remains unclear. V was cut by 6 bases and J by 5 bases, with 25 bases left in between. From germline, CDR1 is MNHNY and CDR2 SVGAGI (reference sequence). The length of the CDR3 is 17 residues. This CDR3 reads CASSRSPHPNTGYGYTF. Written as DNA, the CDR3 is TGTGCCAGCAGCCGATCTCCGCACCCTAATACGGGGTATGGCTACACCTTC.

The V gene is TRBV19, the J gene TRBJ2-5; D possibly corresponds to TRBD2 (5 bases). This CDR3 spans 14 amino acids. Trimming took 3 bases from V and 1 from J, leaving 9 bases between them. The germline CDR1 and CDR2 sequences are LNHDA and SQIVND (reference sequence). CDR3: CASSIGLPQETQYF. Here the CDR3 DNA reads TGTGCCAGTAGTATCGGACTGCCCCAAGAGACCCAGTACTTC.

The chain carries TRBV27 and TRBJ1-2; a possible D gene is TRBD1 (6 bases). The germline gives CDR1 MNHEY, CDR2 SMNVEV (reference sequence). Deletions cut 7 bases from V and 6 bases from J, with 18 bases between. The CDR3 extends over 14 amino acids. CDR3 amino acids: CASTKPGGADGYTF. As DNA, the CDR3 is TGTGCCAGCACAAAACCCGGGGGGGCAGATGGCTACACCTTC.

The chain couples TRBV2 to TRBJ1-4; perhaps TRBD1 as D (5 bases). The V and J ends lost 6 bases and 7 bases respectively, with 15 bases between them. CDR3 length: 14 residues. Germline assignment: CDR1 SNHLY and CDR2 FYNNEI. The chain's CDR3 is CASREGRVVEKLFF. In nucleotides, the CDR3 is TGTGCCAGCAGAGAGGGGCGCGTCGTTGAAAAACTGTTTTTT.

This sequence joins TRBV4-1 and TRBJ1-1; possible D gene TRBD1, 5 bases. This CDR3 has 20 amino acids. The V and J ends lost 2 bases and 1 base respectively, with 26 bases between them. Germline V gene data show CDR1 as MGHRA and CDR2 as YSYEKL. This CDR3 reads CASSQISTISGREGNTEAFF. The CDR3 DNA reads TGCGCCAGCAGCCAAATATCTACTATTTCGGGCAGGGAAGGGAACACTGAAGCTTTCTTT.

This chain connects TRBV6-6 to TRBJ1-6; 7 nucleotides match TRBD1. In germline, CDR1 is MNHNY, CDR2 SVGAGI (reference sequence). The junction had 5 bases not matched to a gene; V was cut back by 6 bases and J by 3 bases. The CDR3 length is 15 residues. CDR3 amino acids: CASRPDRVYNSPLHF. The CDR3 DNA sequence: TGTGCCAGCAGACCTGACAGGGTCTATAATTCACCCCTCCACTTT.

V usage is TRBV6-5 and J usage is TRBJ1-1; no firm D call. V lost 0 bases and J lost 4, with 9 bases in between. The CDR3 consists of 14 residues. Germline CDR1 reads MNHEY; CDR2 reads SVGAGI. The CDR3 DNA reads TGTGCCAGCAGTTACTCGCCCGGAGTCACTGAAGCTTTCTTT. Its protein is CASSYSPGVTEAFF.

The chain has TRBV27 and TRBJ1-5, with D possibly being TRBD1 (5 bases). Trimming pared 5 bases from V and 0 bases from J, leaving 14 bases between. This CDR3 spans 16 amino acids. Germline CDR1 MNHEY, CDR2 SMNVEV (reference sequence). The CDR3 nucleotides read TGTGCCAGCAGTGGTATAGGGGACGGTAGCAATCAGCCCCAGCATTTT. It is translated as CASSGIGDGSNQPQHF.

The gene calls are TRBV2 and TRBJ1-5; 9 nucleotides align to TRBD1. Per germline, CDR1 SNHLY and CDR2 FYNNEI. CDR3 length: 15 residues. J was trimmed by 6 bases and V by 5 bases; bases with no gene match: 8. The CDR3 DNA follows: TGTGCCAGCAGTCGGGACAGGGCGGAGGGTCAGCCCCAGCATTTT. This encodes CASSRDRAEGQPQHF.

V is TRBV7-2 and J is TRBJ2-1, with D unresolved. Germline CDR1 SGHTA, CDR2 FQGNSA. V dropped 0 bases and J dropped 2 bases, with 11 bases sitting between them. CDR3 length: 16 amino acids. The CDR3 here is CASSLAANRTYNEQFF. CDR3 DNA: TGTGCCAGCAGCTTAGCCGCCAACCGGACCTACAATGAGCAGTTCTTC.

The chain carries TRBV27 and TRBJ2-5; 9 positions agree with TRBD2. Germline V CDR1 and CDR2: MNHEY, SMNVEV (reference sequence). This CDR3 is built from 15 residues. Trimming took 6 bases from V and 4 from J; bases not matched to a gene: 9. CDR3 loop: CASSLVAGEGETQYF. The CDR3, as DNA: TGTGCCAGCAGCTTAGTAGCGGGAGAGGGAGAGACCCAGTACTTC.

As for this clone: At one of its ends the junction is not consistent with the germline gene, which may arise from a read error. The rearrangement uses TRBV3-1 (or the pseudogene TRBV3-2) and TRBJ1-2; 7 positions agree with TRBD1. CDR1 is LGHDT and CDR2 is YNNKEL in the germline V gene (reference sequence). This CDR3 is built from 14 residues. CDR3: CASRQGPRGSGYTF. In DNA form, the CDR3 reads TGTGCCAGCAGACAAGGTCCCAGGGGGAGCGGCTACACCTTC.

CDR3 region: CASSPIVQGGAGANVLTF. In DNA, the CDR3 is TGTGCCAGCTCACCAATAGTCCAGGGAGGGGCTGGGGCCAACGTCCTGACTTTC. This chain connects TRBV18 to TRBJ2-6, with TRBD2 matching over 7 bases. V lost 2 bases and J lost 2; bases outside the gene matches: 9. Germline CDR1 reads KGHSH; CDR2 reads LQKENI. The CDR3 spans 18 residues.

A single count supports this clone. Mismatch with germline at one junction end may stem from a read error. This CDR3 is CAIPGQATYEQYF. The CDR3 DNA reads as TGTGCCATTCCTGGACAGGCGACCTACGAGCAGTATTTC. The V and J genes are TRBV6-5 and TRBJ2-7, with 7 bases matching TRBD1. The CDR3 length is 13 residues. Germline lookup yields CDR1 MNHEY and CDR2 SVGAGI.